This entry describes one T cell receptor (beta chain). Its antigen is not known. Clones were read by immunoSEQ multiplex PCR, and TCRdb kept only the in-frame ones, dropping some. The repertoire holds roughly 53,000 clones, with approximately 88% as singletons. These data originate in a study of T cells in localized non-small cell lung cancer. Notes on the study in general: Multi-region tumor sequencing was not done, so intratumor heterogeneity could not be excluded. Within adjacent lung there appeared a median approximately 60 of the top 100 tumor clones. It was uninvolved adjacent lung that showed the highest T cell clonality, exceeding tumor. Elevated blood T cell density was associated with longer overall survival.

Germline lookup yields CDR1 SGHRS and CDR2 YFSETQ. The CDR3 consists of 15 residues. Trimming took off 1 base at V and 4 bases at J, with 11 bases between the two ends. The clonotype originates from a man aged 40 to 69 with stage III lung adenocarcinoma. The specimen comprised peripheral blood mononuclear cells, sampled before any cancer treatment. The chain couples TRBV5-1 to TRBJ2-2; either TRBD1 or TRBD2 may supply D (6 bases each). The CDR3 spells CASSLWGASTGELFF. The CDR3 DNA reads as TGCGCCAGCAGCTTGTGGGGGGCGAGCACCGGGGAGCTGTTTTTT.